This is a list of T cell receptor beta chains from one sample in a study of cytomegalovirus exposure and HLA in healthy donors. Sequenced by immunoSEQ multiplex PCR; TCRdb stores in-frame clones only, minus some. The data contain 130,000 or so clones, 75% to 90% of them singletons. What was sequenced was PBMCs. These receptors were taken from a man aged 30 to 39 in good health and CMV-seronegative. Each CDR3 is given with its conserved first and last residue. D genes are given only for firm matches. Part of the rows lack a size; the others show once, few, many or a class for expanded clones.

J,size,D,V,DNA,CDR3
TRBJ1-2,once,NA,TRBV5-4,TGTGCCAGCGGATGGGGGGGGACCACGGGAGGCTACACCTTC,CASGWGGTTGGYTF
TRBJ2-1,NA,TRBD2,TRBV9,TGTGCCAGCAGCGTAGTTCCGGGGCTAGCGGGGAGAAATGAGCAGTTCTTC,CASSVVPGLAGRNEQFF
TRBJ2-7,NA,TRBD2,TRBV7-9,TGTGCCAGCAGTCCCGGGAGCGGGGGGGCGCTCTACGAGCAGTACTTC,CASSPGSGGALYEQYF
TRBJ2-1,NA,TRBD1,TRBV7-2,TGTGCCAGCAGCTTAGACCGGGACAGGGACTACAATGAGCAGTTCTTC,CASSLDRDRDYNEQFF
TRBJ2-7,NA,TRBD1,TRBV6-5,TGTGCCAGCACCCGAATGCGACAGGGCCATCACGAGCAGTACTTC,CASTRMRQGHHEQYF
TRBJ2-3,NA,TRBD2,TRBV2,TGTGCCAGCAGTGAATGGGGACTAGCGGACAACTCTAAAACTCGCACAGATACGCAGTATTTT,CASSEWGLADNSKTRTDTQYF
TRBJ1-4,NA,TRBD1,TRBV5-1,TGCGCCAGCAGCGGCTCTGGCCAGGGGGCCGGTAAGCTGTTTTTT,CASSGSGQGAGKLFF
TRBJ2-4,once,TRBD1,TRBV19,TGTGCCAGTAGTACCATCGACCCGGGACAGCGAAACATTCAGTACTTC,CASSTIDPGQRNIQYF
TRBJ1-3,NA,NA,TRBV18,TGTGCCAGCTCACCACTCGACCCCGGCGGGGTCTCTGGAAACACCATATATTTT,CASSPLDPGGVSGNTIYF
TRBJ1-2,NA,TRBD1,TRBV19,TGTGCCAGTAGTGTAGACAGGGGACAAAACTATGGCTACACCTTC,CASSVDRGQNYGYTF
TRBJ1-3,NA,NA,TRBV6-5,TGTGCCAGCAGACCACCGGGACAAGGAAACACCATATATTTT,CASRPPGQGNTIYF
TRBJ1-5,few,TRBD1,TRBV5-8,TGTGCCAGCAGACCCATTACAGGGGGGATTCAGCCCCAGCATTTT,CASRPITGGIQPQHF
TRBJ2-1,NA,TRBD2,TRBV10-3,TGTGCCATCAGTGAGAGGGTGGTAAGCGGGGGGGCCGGTGAGCAGTTCTTC,CAISERVVSGGAGEQFF
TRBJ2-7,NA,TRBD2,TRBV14,TGTGCCAGCAGCCATGCGGGAGGATCGGAGTTGTACGAGCAGTACTTC,CASSHAGGSELYEQYF
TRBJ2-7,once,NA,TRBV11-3,TGTGCCAGCAGCTTAGTGGCAGGGATGACCTACGAGCAGTACTTC,CASSLVAGMTYEQYF
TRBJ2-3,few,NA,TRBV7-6,TGTGCCAGCAGCTCCCGCGGGGCCGGAGATACGCAGTATTTT,CASSSRGAGDTQYF
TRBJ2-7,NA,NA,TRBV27,TGTGCCAGCACTCCATCCGCTTCTATAAATAACGAGCAGTACTTC,CASTPSASINNEQYF
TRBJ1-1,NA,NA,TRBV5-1,TGCGCCAGCAGCTTGGAGGCAGGGGTAACTGAAGCTTTCTTT,CASSLEAGVTEAFF
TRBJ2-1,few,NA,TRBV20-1,TGCAGTGCCCGTGGGGGGAATGAGCAGTTCTTC,CSARGGNEQFF
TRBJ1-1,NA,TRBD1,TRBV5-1,TGCGCCAGCAGCTTGAGAGAATACGGGACAGCGAAAGAAGCTTTCTTT,CASSLREYGTAKEAFF
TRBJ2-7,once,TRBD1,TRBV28,TGTGCCAGCAGCGGACAGGGACGTCACTACGAGCAGTACTTC,CASSGQGRHYEQYF
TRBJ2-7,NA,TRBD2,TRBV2,TGTGCCAGCGTGGTAGCGGGGGGGAACTCCTACGAGCAGTACTTC,CASVVAGGNSYEQYF
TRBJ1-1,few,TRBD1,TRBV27,TGTGCCAGCAGTACGGGACAGGGGCTATTGAACACTGAAGCTTTCTTT,CASSTGQGLLNTEAFF
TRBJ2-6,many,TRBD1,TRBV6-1,TGTGCCAGCAGTACAGGGGACTCTGGGGCCAACGTCCTGACTTTC,CASSTGDSGANVLTF
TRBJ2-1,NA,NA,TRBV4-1,TGCGCCAGCAGCCAAGATTTGGGGCCCAATGAGCAGTTCTTC,CASSQDLGPNEQFF
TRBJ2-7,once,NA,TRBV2,TGTGCCAGCAGTGAAATATTCTACGAGCAGTACTTC,CASSEIFYEQYF
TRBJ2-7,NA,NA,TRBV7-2,TGTGCCAGCAGCTTTTCGTCAGTATCCTACGAGCAGTACTTC,CASSFSSVSYEQYF
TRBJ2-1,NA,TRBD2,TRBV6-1,TGTGCCAGCAGACGTACTAGCGGGGGAGCAGGTGAGCAGTTCTTC,CASRRTSGGAGEQFF
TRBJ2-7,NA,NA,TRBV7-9,TGTGCCAGCAGACTCTCCTACGAGCAGTACTTC,CASRLSYEQYF
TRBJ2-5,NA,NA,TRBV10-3,TGTGCCATCAGTGAGGACCTCAGGGAGACCCAGTACTTC,CAISEDLRETQYF
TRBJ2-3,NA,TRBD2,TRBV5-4,TGTGCCAGCAGCTCTTGGGGAGCGGGGGGGCCCGATACGCAGTATTTT,CASSSWGAGGPDTQYF
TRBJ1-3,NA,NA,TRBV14,TGTGCCAGCAGCCACACCCCCCGACTATCTGGAAACACCATATATTTT,CASSHTPRLSGNTIYF
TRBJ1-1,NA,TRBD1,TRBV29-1,TGCAGCGTTGAAGGGGGACAGGGAATCACTGAAGCTTTCTTT,CSVEGGQGITEAFF
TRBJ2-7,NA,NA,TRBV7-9,TGTGCCAGCAGCCGGAGGGACGATGGACGCTACGAGCAGTACTTC,CASSRRDDGRYEQYF
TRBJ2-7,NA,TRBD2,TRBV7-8,TGTGCCAGCAGCTTAGCGGGGATACTAGCGGAAAGCTCCTACGAGCAGTACTTC,CASSLAGILAESSYEQYF
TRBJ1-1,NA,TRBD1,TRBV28,TGTGCCAGCAGTTTACCCGGGACAGGGGGATCCTTT,CASSLPGTGGSF
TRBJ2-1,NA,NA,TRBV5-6,TGTGCCAGCAGCCCGGGTTCGATCTACAATGAGCAGTTCTTC,CASSPGSIYNEQFF
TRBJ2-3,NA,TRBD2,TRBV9,TGTGCCAGCAGTCTAGCGGGGGGCTATCAGCCGGATACGCAGTATTTT,CASSLAGGYQPDTQYF
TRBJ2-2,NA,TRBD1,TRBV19,TGTGCCAGTAGTCACACAGGGGGCAACACCGGGGAGCTGTTTTTT,CASSHTGGNTGELFF
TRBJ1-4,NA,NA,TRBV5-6,TGTGCCAGCAGCTTGAGCGAGGCAGGGCGGCGAGAAAAACTGTTTTTT,CASSLSEAGRREKLFF
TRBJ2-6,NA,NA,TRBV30,TGTGCCTGGAGTGTACGAGGCGGAGGCTCTGGGGCCAACGTCCTGACTTTC,CAWSVRGGGSGANVLTF
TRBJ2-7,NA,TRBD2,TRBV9,TGTGCCAGCAGCGTAGGGACTAGCGGCTCCTACGAGCAGTACTTC,CASSVGTSGSYEQYF
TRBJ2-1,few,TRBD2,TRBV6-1,TGTGCCAGCAGTGAACTAGCGGGGGGGCCCAATGAGCAGTTCTTC,CASSELAGGPNEQFF
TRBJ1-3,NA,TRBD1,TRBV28,TGTGCCAGCAGTTCCGGGACAGTTTTATCTGGAAACACCATATATTTT,CASSSGTVLSGNTIYF
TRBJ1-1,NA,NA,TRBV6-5,TGTGCCAGCAGTGTTCTCTTGAACACTGAAGCTTTCTTT,CASSVLLNTEAFF
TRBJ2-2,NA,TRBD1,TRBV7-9,TGTGCCAGCAGCTCCCCTCTGGACAGGGGATATACCGGGGAGCTGTTTTTT,CASSSPLDRGYTGELFF